These 2 T cell receptor beta chains came from one sample sequenced in a study of T cells after yellow fever vaccination (dated by TCRdb to 2018 to 2020). What the treatment or condition label conveys for this sample: live attenuated yellow fever vaccine strain. The library was generated by 5' RACE. Reads for this sample came from an Illumina NovaSeq 6000. TCRdb trimmed the raw reads at Q25, called clones with MiXCR and kept productive beta chains. Rows matching on CDR3 protein sequence are summarized as one entry with the most common DNA and genes. The sample table contains 280,000 or so distinct CDR3 sequences; only one count was recorded for 7.5% to 9.5% of them. The ten largest clones capture around 3.5% of the sample. The sample in question was CD4+ T cells sorted from PBMCs, obtained 5 days after the yellow fever booster vaccination. The receptors derive from a man aged 18 to 29 who received the YFV17D yellow fever vaccine.

The chain is built from TRBV5-4 and TRBJ1-4; D call uncertain. The CDR3 extends over 15 amino acids. Deletions cut 4 bases from V and 2 bases from J, with 12 bases between. Germline V gene lookup returns CDR1 SGHNT and CDR2 YYREEE (reference sequence). In DNA, the CDR3 is TGTGCCAGCAGCCTATGGGAGTCTACTAATGAAAAACTGTTTTTT. It specifies CASSLWESTNEKLFF.

The chain employs TRBV5-5 and TRBJ1-4; the D is unclear. In germline, CDR1 is SGHKS, CDR2 YYEKEE (reference sequence). Trimming took 0 bases from V and 10 from J, leaving 7 bases between them. The CDR3 loop spans 12 amino acids. Here the CDR3 reads CASSLDSRKLFF. The CDR3 region has the DNA TGTGCCAGCAGCTTGGACAGCCGAAAACTGTTTTTT.